This entry lists 15 T cell receptor beta chains sequenced from one sample in a study of blood T cell repertoires in COVID-19. The assay was immunoSEQ multiplex PCR, and TCRdb's table has in-frame clones only and misses some. The sample has some 100,000 clones, roughly 86% seen once. Sequencing used peripheral blood. The receptors stem from a man aged 50-59 years with active or convalescent COVID-19.

This chain's CDR3 is CSASRTDTQYF. In DNA form, the CDR3 reads TGCAGTGCTAGCCGTACAGATACGCAGTATTTT. The V and J genes are TRBV20-1 and TRBJ2-3; D is unclear. The germline CDR1 and CDR2 sequences are DFQATT and SNEGSKA (reference sequence). The CDR3 loop spans 11 amino acids. The V end was cut by 3 bases, the J end by 3 bases, with 4 bases between.

The rearrangement joins TRBV5-1 to TRBJ2-5; 7 bases align to TRBD1. The V gene's germline CDR1 is SGHRS and CDR2 YFSETQ. The CDR3 spans 15 residues. Losses at the gene ends were 5 bases for V and 0 bases for J; bases not matched to a gene: 7. The CDR3 is CASSTGVGDQETQYF. CDR3 DNA: TGCGCCAGCAGTACAGGGGTTGGAGACCAAGAGACCCAGTACTTC.

This clone has just a few counts. The chain links TRBV15 to TRBJ1-2; tentatively, D is TRBD1 (5 bases). This CDR3 is built from 16 residues. Per germline, CDR1 LNHNV and CDR2 YYDKDF (reference sequence). Trimming removed 1 base at V and 1 base at J, with 13 bases between. The CDR3 loop is CATSRGGEGNNYGYTF. The CDR3 coding sequence is TGTGCCACCAGCAGAGGGGGGGAGGGGAATAACTATGGCTACACCTTC.

This chain joins TRBV5-1 and TRBJ2-2; D call uncertain. Trimming took 4 bases from V and 4 from J, leaving 8 bases between them. The CDR3 totals 13 residues. Germline V CDR1 and CDR2: SGHRS, YFSETQ. For the CDR3, the DNA is TGCGCCAGCAGCACACACAGCACCGGGGAGCTGTTTTTT. Encoded protein: CASSTHSTGELFF. Full variable domain (outside the CDR3, taken from reference TRBV5-1 and TRBJ2-2): KAGVTQTPRYLIKTRGQQVTLSCSPISGHRSVSWYQQTPGQGLQFLFEYFSETQRNKGNFPGRFSGRQFSNSRSEMNVSTLELGDSALYLCASSTHSTGELFFGEGSRLTVL.

This clone was observed a handful of times. This sequence joins TRBV1 and TRBJ1-1; the table calls TRBD1, which could not be checked here. TRBV1 has pseudogene status. The CDR3 is 16 amino acids. DNA for the CDR3: TGCACCAGCAGCCAAGAAGGGTCCAGGGGTAGGGCTGAAGCTTTCTTT. It codes for CTSSQEGSRGRAEAFF.

This clone was picked up a small number of times. The chain combines TRBV6-5 with TRBJ1-5; a weak D match, TRBD1 (6 bases). This CDR3 region has 14 residues. Germline assignment: CDR1 MNHEY and CDR2 SVGAGI. Trimming removed 6 bases from V and 3 bases from J, with 12 bases in between. The CDR3 reads CASSPRGHNQPQHF. CDR3 bases: TGTGCCAGCAGCCCACGGGGACACAATCAGCCCCAGCATTTT.

This CDR3 is CASSSTGGNTIYF. Written as DNA, the CDR3 is TGTGCCAGCAGCTCAACAGGAGGAAACACCATATATTTT. The rearrangement uses TRBV5-6 and TRBJ1-3; D is perhaps TRBD1 (5 bases). The germline V gene has CDR1 SGHDT and CDR2 YYEEEE. V was clipped by 3 bases and J by 4 bases, with 8 bases between them. The CDR3 spans 13 residues.

The chain recombines TRBV27 with TRBJ1-2, with a weak D call TRBD1 (6 bases). Germline assignment: CDR1 MNHEY and CDR2 SMNVEV (reference sequence). V was pared by 5 bases and J by 5 bases, with 15 bases between. The CDR3 has 14 residues. The chain's CDR3 is CASSPGDGQYGYTF. The CDR3 bases are TGTGCCAGCAGTCCAGGAGACGGACAGTATGGCTACACCTTC.

V is TRBV2 and J is TRBJ1-2, with D hard to call. Trimming stripped 7 bases from V and 7 bases from J, with 16 bases between. Germline lookup yields CDR1 SNHLY and CDR2 FYNNEI. The CDR3 spans 13 residues. The CDR3 region is CASNQLREGGYTF. DNA of the CDR3: TGTGCCAGCAACCAACTCCGGGAGGGTGGCTACACCTTC.

The chain combines TRBV28 with TRBJ1-4; 8 bases agree with TRBD1. Germline CDR1 MDHEN, CDR2 SYDVKM. V lost 3 bases to trimming and J lost 2 bases; unmatched junction nucleotides: 5. CDR3 length: 16 amino acids. The CDR3: CASSFVRGLTNEKLFF. The CDR3 DNA sequence: TGTGCCAGCAGTTTCGTCAGGGGGCTTACTAATGAAAAACTGTTTTTT. Full variable domain (rest looked up from reference TRBV28 and TRBJ1-4): DVKVTQSSRYLVKRTGEKVFLECVQDMDHENMFWYRQDPGLGLRLIYFSYDVKMKEKGDIPEGYSVSREKKERFSLILESASTNQTSMYLCASSFVRGLTNEKLFFGSGTQLSVL.

J is TRBJ2-7 and V is TRBV27; a weak D match, TRBD1 (6 bases). V was pared by 5 bases and J by 3 bases, with 8 bases between. CDR3 length: 12 amino acids. Germline assignment: CDR1 MNHEY and CDR2 SMNVEV (reference sequence). The CDR3 spells CASSQQGYEQYF. CDR3 DNA sequence: TGTGCCAGCAGTCAACAGGGCTACGAGCAGTACTTC.

J is TRBJ1-5 and V is TRBV6-1; 7 bases map to TRBD1. CDR1 and CDR2 (germline): MNHNS, SASEGT. This CDR3 has 15 amino acids. The J segment lost 2 bases and the V segment lost 8 bases, leaving 9 bases of the junction unmatched. In DNA, the CDR3 is TGTGCCAGCCGTCCGACAGGGATAGGCAATCAGCCCCAGCATTTT. Its protein is CASRPTGIGNQPQHF.

The gene calls are TRBV19 and TRBJ2-2; 7 nucleotides line up with TRBD1. Germline V lookup: CDR1 LNHDA, CDR2 SQIVND (reference sequence). Trimming at V came to 6 bases and at J to 4 bases, leaving 5 bases not matched to a gene. The CDR3 contains 14 residues. The CDR3 nucleotides read TGTGCCAGTAGCCTCACAGGGGCCACCGGGGAGCTGTTTTTT. This translates into CASSLTGATGELFF.

This chain links TRBV12-3 or TRBV12-4 with TRBJ2-7; D unresolved. V was trimmed by 5 bases and J by 4 bases, leaving 6 bases between them. The CDR3 runs 11 residues. The CDR3 here is CASSNNYEQYF. CDR3 coding DNA: TGTGCCAGCAGTAATAATTACGAGCAGTACTTC.

Details on this clone: The junction departs from germline at one end; a sequencing error may be responsible. The CDR3 region is CASSLSPGGYGYTF. CDR3 in DNA: TGTGCCAGCAGTCTATCCCCAGGGGGTTACGGCTACACCTTC. The rearrangement links TRBV27 to TRBJ1-2, with 7 positions matching TRBD1. Germline values: CDR1 MNHEY, CDR2 SMNVEV (reference sequence). This CDR3 has 14 residues.